These 9 T cell receptor beta chains were all obtained from the same sample, sequenced in a study of OX40 agonist ivuxolimab in advanced cancers. Only in-frame clones appear in the TCRdb table, and some are missing; sequencing was by immunoSEQ multiplex PCR. This table holds tens of thousands of clones, 85% to 90% found once. Sequencing used CD4+ or CD8+ T cells sorted from blood, obtained in a trial of the OX40 agonist ivuxolimab. Receptor source: an adult with an advanced solid tumor such as melanoma, head and neck, liver or kidney cancer.

This chain links TRBV28 with TRBJ1-2; TRBD1 agrees at 7 bases. Germline lookup yields CDR1 MDHEN and CDR2 SYDVKM. The CDR3 is 13 residues long. The J segment lost 3 bases and the V segment lost 3 bases, leaving 1 base of the junction unmatched. DNA of the CDR3: TGTGCCAGCAGTTTCGGACAGGACTATGGCTACACCTTC. This codes for CASSFGQDYGYTF.

The rearrangement uses TRBV18 and TRBJ2-7, with a weak D call TRBD2 (5 bases). This CDR3 comprises 18 residues. Germline V gene data show CDR1 as KGHSH and CDR2 as LQKENI. V lost 6 bases to trimming and J lost 5 bases, with 29 bases between them. The CDR3 bases are TGTGCCAGCTCCCGCCAAAGAGGGTCCACCTCTCGTCTGGACGAGCAGTACTTC. Protein product: CASSRQRGSTSRLDEQYF. Variable domain in full (rest from reference TRBV18 and TRBJ2-7): NAGVMQNPRHLVRRRGQEARLRCSPMKGHSHVYWYRQLPEEGLKFMVYLQKENIIDESGMPKERFSAEFPKEGPSILRIQQVVRGDSAAYFCASSRQRGSTSRLDEQYFGPGTRLTVT.

Comment on this clone: At the DNA level, this CDR3 is encoded by other sequences in the same sample as well. The chain employs TRBV19 and TRBJ2-3; D is unresolved. The germline CDR1 and CDR2 sequences are LNHDA and SQIVND (reference sequence). Trimming cost V 3 bases and J 1 base, with 5 bases left between them. There are 13 residues in the CDR3. Here the CDR3 DNA reads TGTGCCAGTAGTATCAGCCGCACAGATACGCAGTATTTT. Translated: CASSISRTDTQYF.

The chain has TRBV19 and TRBJ1-5, with 10 bases aligning to TRBD1. The V and J ends lost 7 bases and 5 bases, in that order; junction bases with no gene match: 8. This CDR3 spans 15 amino acids. Germline lookup yields CDR1 LNHDA and CDR2 SQIVND (reference sequence). The CDR3 region is CASNSGQGGDQPQHF. CDR3 nucleotide sequence: TGTGCCAGTAACTCAGGACAGGGGGGGGATCAGCCCCAGCATTTT.

J is TRBJ1-5 and V is TRBV28, with D hard to call. The V end lost 6 bases, the J end lost 0 bases, and 15 bases lay between the germline ends. The CDR3 totals 16 residues. Per the germline V gene, CDR1 is MDHEN and CDR2 is SYDVKM. The CDR3 sequence: CASRASLGNSNQPQHF. DNA for the CDR3: TGTGCCAGCAGGGCCTCCCTGGGCAATAGCAATCAGCCCCAGCATTTT.

The chain employs TRBV6-1 and TRBJ1-5; 9 nucleotides match TRBD1. The V segment lost 6 bases and the J segment 7 bases; nucleotides outside the gene matches: 10. Looked up from germline, CDR1 is MNHNS and CDR2 is SASEGT. The CDR3 runs 15 residues. The CDR3 DNA reads as TGTGCCAGCAGCCTCCTTGGGACAGGGCAACAGCCCCAGCATTTT. Amino acids: CASSLLGTGQQPQHF.

The chain joins TRBV7-8 to TRBJ2-7, with 7 bases matching TRBD1. The length of the CDR3 is 13 residues. In germline, CDR1 is SGHVS, CDR2 FQNEAQ. V dropped 6 bases and J dropped 7; count of bases not matched to a gene: 9. CDR3 sequence reads: CASRDNRGGEQYF. The CDR3 DNA follows: TGTGCCAGCAGGGACAACAGGGGTGGAGAGCAGTACTTC.

The chain joins TRBV11-2 to TRBJ2-7; 9 positions match TRBD1. In germline, CDR1 is SGHAT, CDR2 FQNNGV. The CDR3 consists of 16 residues. Trimming cost V 1 base and J 5 bases; bases outside gene matches: 9. CDR3 DNA: TGTGCCAGCAGCTTAGCCCACGGACAGGGGTTCAACGAGCAGTACTTC. Translation: CASSLAHGQGFNEQYF.

This chain uses TRBV28 with TRBJ2-5; 8 bases align to TRBD2. Germline V lookup: CDR1 MDHEN, CDR2 SYDVKM. The CDR3 is 15 residues long. J gave up 1 base and V 5 bases, and 6 bases lay outside the gene matches. The CDR3 DNA sequence: TGTGCCAGCAGTACTAGCGGAGGGGGCCAAGAGACCCAGTACTTC. This encodes CASSTSGGGQETQYF.